Listed below are T cell receptor beta chains from one sample, sequenced in a study of blood T cell repertoires in COVID-19. Some clones are missing from TCRdb's copy, which holds only in-frame ones; the method was immunoSEQ multiplex PCR. The table lists over 250,000 clones, 89% of them singletons. The material sequenced was peripheral blood. The receptors were gathered from a man in his fifties with acute or convalescent COVID-19. CDR3s include the opening cysteine and the closing phenylalanine or tryptophan. The D gene is left open where the match is weak. Expanded clones get a size class; other rows say once, few or many, or leave the size out.

clone_size j_call v_call d_call cdr3_nt cdr3_aa
. TRBJ1-1 TRBV9 . TGTGCCAGCAGCGTAGTGACAACAGAAACTGAAGCTTTCTTT CASSVVTTETEAFF
few TRBJ1-1 TRBV10-1 . TGCGCCAGCAGTGAGTCCGGGTCGACCCAGAACACTGAAGCTTTCTTT CASSESGSTQNTEAFF
. TRBJ1-6 TRBV7-3 TRBD1 TGTGCCAGCAGCCCGGGACAGGGGGCTTATTCACCCCTCCACTTT CASSPGQGAYSPLHF
. TRBJ1-4 TRBV2 . TGTGCCAGCAGAGAGGACAGCCTTAAACTGTTTTTT CASREDSLKLFF
few TRBJ1-4 TRBV3-1/TRBV3-2 . TGTGCCAGCAGCCCAGGTTCGGAGGCTAATGAAAAACTGTTTTTT CASSPGSEANEKLFF
. TRBJ2-5 TRBV5-6 TRBD1 TGTGCCAGCAGCCCCCCGGGACAGGGAGAGACCCAGTACTTC CASSPPGQGETQYF
. TRBJ1-4 TRBV10-3 . TGTGCCATCAGTACAGAACCTGAAAAACTGTTTTTT CAISTEPEKLFF
. TRBJ1-1 TRBV25-1 TRBD1 TGTGCCAGCAGCGCCTCCACCGGACAGGGAAGGACTGAAGCTTTCTTT CASSASTGQGRTEAFF
. TRBJ2-3 TRBV5-4 TRBD2 TGTGCCAGCAGCCCTAGCGGGGCAGATACGCAGTATTTT CASSPSGADTQYF
. TRBJ2-7 TRBV7-3 . TGTGCCAGCAGCTTTGGTCAGGCAGGGACCTACGAGCAGTACTTC CASSFGQAGTYEQYF
. TRBJ2-1 TRBV10-1 TRBD2 TGCGCCAGCGGACTAGCGGCGGGCAATGAGCAGTTCTTC CASGLAAGNEQFF
. TRBJ1-3 TRBV9 TRBD1 TGTGCCAGCAGCGTAGCCGACAGGGCAGACACCATATATTTT CASSVADRADTIYF
. TRBJ2-7 TRBV7-8 . TGTGCCAGCAGCTTAGTTCAGGGGAACTACGAGCAGTACTTC CASSLVQGNYEQYF
once TRBJ1-2 TRBV28 TRBD1 TGTGCCAGCAGCCGGACAGGGAGGTACTATGGCTACACCTTC CASSRTGRYYGYTF
. TRBJ1-2 TRBV7-3 . TGTGCCAGCAGCTTAACCCCGGGGTCCTCTAGGGGCTACACCTTC CASSLTPGSSRGYTF
once TRBJ1-2 TRBV5-8 . TGTGCCAGCAGCCCATACCCGGACAATGGCTACACCTTC CASSPYPDNGYTF
. TRBJ2-7 TRBV28 . TGTGCCAGCAGTTTAAGGGCAGGGTCCTACGAGCAGTACTTC CASSLRAGSYEQYF
. TRBJ1-1 TRBV18 TRBD1 TGTGCCAGCTCGCGGGACAGAGGGAACACTGAAGCTTTCTTT CASSRDRGNTEAFF
. TRBJ2-5 TRBV7-9 TRBD2 TGTGCCAGCAGCTTTACGAGCGGGGGAAAAGAGACCCAGTACTTC CASSFTSGGKETQYF
once TRBJ2-7 TRBV11-3 . TGTGCCAGCAGCCCTAGGGGTGATGCCCCCTACGAGCAGTACTTC CASSPRGDAPYEQYF
. TRBJ1-6 TRBV9 . TGTGCCAGCAGCCAACAACAGGGTAATTCACCCCTCCACTTT CASSQQQGNSPLHF
. TRBJ2-1 TRBV6-6 . TGTGCCAGCAGTTACGGGCTGACGAGCTCCTACAATGAGCAGTTCTTC CASSYGLTSSYNEQFF
. TRBJ2-7 TRBV2 . TGTGCCAGCGGAGCGAGCTCCTACGAGCAGTACTTC CASGASSYEQYF
. TRBJ1-2 TRBV9 TRBD1 TGTGCCAGCAGCGTAGACCCGGGACAGGGGACTGGCTACACCTTC CASSVDPGQGTGYTF
. TRBJ1-4 TRBV20-1 TRBD1 TGCAGTGCTAGTCCCGGGACAGGACTTCTGTTTTTT CSASPGTGLLFF
. TRBJ2-1 TRBV15 TRBD1 TGTGCCACCAGCAGAGCACAGGGGGGCACCTACAATGAGCAGTTCTTC CATSRAQGGTYNEQFF
. TRBJ1-1 TRBV5-1 . TGCGCCAGCAGCTTGGGAACGGGTGAAGCTTTCTTT CASSLGTGEAFF
. TRBJ2-3 TRBV5-4 TRBD2 TGTGCCAGCAGCTTGAGGAGACTAGCGGGGGCCCTGGCAGATACGCAGTATTTT CASSLRRLAGALADTQYF
. TRBJ1-2 TRBV30 TRBD1 TGTGCCTGGACCCGGGACAGGGGGAACTATGGCTACACCTTC CAWTRDRGNYGYTF
. TRBJ1-1 TRBV4-1 . TGCGCCAGCAGCCAAGCCAGGGCAGCTTTCTTT CASSQARAAFF
. TRBJ1-1 TRBV10-3 . TGTGCCATCAGGGAGACAGCCAGCTCGGACACTGAAGCTTTCTTT CAIRETASSDTEAFF
. TRBJ2-2 TRBV5-8 . TGTGCCAGCAGCTTGGACTTGGGGGGGCGTCGGACCGGGGAGCTGTTTTTT CASSLDLGGRRTGELFF
few TRBJ1-2 TRBV27 . TGTGCCAGCAGTTTAGTAGGGGATTATGGCTACACCTTC CASSLVGDYGYTF
many TRBJ1-3 TRBV11-2 . TGTGCCAGCACCATCTCCGGGTCAGGAAACACCATATATTTT CASTISGSGNTIYF
. TRBJ1-2 TRBV29-1 . TGCAGCGTGGGAGATCAAAGGGATTATGGCTACACCTTC CSVGDQRDYGYTF
. TRBJ2-5 TRBV5-1 . TGCGCCAGCAGCTTGGGGGAGTGGCAGACCCAGTACTTC CASSLGEWQTQYF
. TRBJ2-3 TRBV5-1 TRBD2 TGCGCCAGCAGCTTGGAGGGTCCGGGACTAGCGGGGGGACGGGCAGATACGCAGTATTTT CASSLEGPGLAGGRADTQYF
. TRBJ2-2 TRBV10-3 TRBD2 TGTGCCATTAGCGGGGGAAATACCGGGGAGCTGTTTTTT CAISGGNTGELFF
. TRBJ1-1 TRBV3-1/TRBV3-2 TRBD1 TGTGCCAGCAGTCTAACAGGGGGGAACACTGAAGCTTTCTTT CASSLTGGNTEAFF
once TRBJ2-1 TRBV19 . TGTGCCAGTAGTGGCCTAGGGGTGAGGAATGAGCAGTTCTTC CASSGLGVRNEQFF
once TRBJ2-5 TRBV10-3 TRBD2 TGTGCCATCAGTGAGCCGGGGGGAGGAGAGACCCAGTACTTC CAISEPGGGETQYF
. TRBJ2-7 TRBV5-6 . TGTGCCAGCAGCAGGGGACAAGACGAGCAGTACTTC CASSRGQDEQYF
. TRBJ1-1 TRBV10-3 . TGTGCCATCAGCCCCTCAGGGTCAGGGAACACTGAAGCTTTCTTT CAISPSGSGNTEAFF
once TRBJ2-1 TRBV12-3/TRBV12-4 . TGTGCCAGCAGCCCCAACTACAATGAGCAGTTCTTC CASSPNYNEQFF
once TRBJ2-7 TRBV3-1/TRBV3-2 . TGTGCCAGCAGCCAAGAAGGGACACGACACGAGCAGTACTTC CASSQEGTRHEQYF
. TRBJ1-1 TRBV6-5 TRBD1 TGTGCCAGACAGGGGAGGACTGAAGCTTTCTTT CARQGRTEAFF
. TRBJ2-3 TRBV7-9 . TGTGCCAGCAGCACCCGGGACTTCCCTAGCACAGATACGCAGTATTTT CASSTRDFPSTDTQYF
. TRBJ1-2 TRBV12-5 . TGTGCTAGTGGCCCCAGGGCCAACTATGGCTACACCTTC CASGPRANYGYTF
once TRBJ2-5 TRBV10-2 TRBD2 TGCGCCAGCAGTGAGCTAGCGGGAGGAGAGACCCAGTACTTC CASSELAGGETQYF
once TRBJ2-7 TRBV19 . TGTGCCAGTAGTATAGGGGGGGACAGCTCCTACGAGCAGTACTTC CASSIGGDSSYEQYF
. TRBJ1-4 TRBV7-9 . TGTGCCAGCAGCTACGACAGTGCAACTAATGAAAAACTGTTTTTT CASSYDSATNEKLFF
. TRBJ2-1 TRBV27 . TGTGCCAGCAGTTCGCTACTTTTGGGAGGTCGGGTCTTC CASSSLLLGGRVF
. TRBJ2-5 TRBV7-7 TRBD2 TGTGCTAGCAGCTTAGGACTAGCGGGGGGCGAGGAGACCCAGTACTTC CASSLGLAGGEETQYF
once TRBJ2-1 TRBV3-1/TRBV3-2 . TGTGCCAGCAGCCAGCGGAACCCCCTGGGCAATGAGCAGTTCTTC CASSQRNPLGNEQFF
once TRBJ2-3 TRBV7-9 . TGTGCCAGCAGCTTGCGGGCAGATACGCAGTATTTT CASSLRADTQYF
. TRBJ1-4 TRBV7-9 . TGTGCCAGCAGCTTAGTAACAGCCGAAAAACTGTTTTTT CASSLVTAEKLFF
. TRBJ1-2 TRBV11-2 . TGTGCCAGCAGCTTAGACGGGGTCGGGGGTAACTATGGCTACACCTTC CASSLDGVGGNYGYTF
. TRBJ2-3 TRBV7-9 TRBD2 TGTGCCAGCAGCTTAGGCCTAGCGGGGGACACAGATACGCAGTATTTT CASSLGLAGDTDTQYF
once TRBJ2-7 TRBV6-5 . TGTGCCAGCAGAGACAGCTACGAGCAGTACTTC CASRDSYEQYF